Listed below are T cell receptor beta chains from one sample, sequenced in a study of tumor and adjacent non-tumor tissue in lung cancer. From the multiplex PCR reads, TCRdb called clonotypes with MiXCR, one entry per CDR3 protein. The sample holds tens of thousands of distinct CDR3 sequences, over 75% seen once. Sequencing used lung tumor tissue. The receptors were sampled from a woman aged 50 to 60 with non-small cell lung cancer. Each CDR3 is given with its conserved first and last residue. A D gene is named only where the DNA matches it firmly. Clone size appears in some rows only: once, few, many, or a class for an expanded clone.

size,J,V,D,DNA,CDR3
once,TRBJ2-3,TRBV20-1,TRBD2,TGCAGTGCTACCCCAATTAGCGGGAGGAGCATAGATACGCAGTATTTT,CSATPISGRSIDTQYF
NA,TRBJ2-7,TRBV6-5,NA,TGTGTCAGCAGTCCAGAGTTCAGGGTATGGCACGAGCAGTACTTC,CVSSPEFRVWHEQYF
many,TRBJ2-7,TRBV12-3/TRBV12-4,NA,TGTGCCAGCAGCAAAGAGGTGGGCGAGCAGTACTTC,CASSKEVGEQYF
NA,TRBJ1-4,TRBV28,NA,TGTGCCAGCAGTTCGATCGGGGGACGGGCTAATGACAAACTGTTTTTT,CASSSIGGRANDKLFF
many,TRBJ1-2,TRBV20-1,NA,TGCAGTGCTAGAGAGGTAGTCAACTATGGCTACACCTTC,CSAREVVNYGYTF
NA,TRBJ2-1,TRBV6-2/TRBV6-3,NA,TGTGCCAGCGCGAAATGCAACAATGAACAGTTCTTC,CASAKCNNEQFF
NA,TRBJ2-1,TRBV4-1,TRBD2,TGCGCCAGCAGCCAAGTCTCGTGGGAGGGCGTCAATGAGCGCTTCTTC,CASSQVSWEGVNERFF
NA,TRBJ2-1,TRBV6-1,NA,TGTGTCAGCAAGAACCTAACAGGGTCCATTGTGGATGAGCAGTTCTTC,CVSKNLTGSIVDEQFF
NA,TRBJ2-2,TRBV20-1,NA,TGCAGTGATAGTAAATACCTCACCGGGGAGCTGTTTTTT,CSDSKYLTGELFF
NA,TRBJ2-1,TRBV11-2,NA,TGTGCCAGCAGCTTTATAACAAGAGGAGACAATAAGCAGTTCTTC,CASSFITRGDNKQFF
NA,TRBJ2-4,TRBV20-1,TRBD2,TGCAGTGCTAGAGACCATCCGTCCGGCACTAGCGGGGACGTAGCCAAAAACATTCACTACTTC,CSARDHPSGTSGDVAKNIHYF
many,TRBJ1-2,TRBV28,NA,TGTGCCAGCAGTTCGAAGAGGGACGGTAACTATGGCTACACCTTC,CASSSKRDGNYGYTF
NA,TRBJ1-5,TRBV6-1,NA,TGTGTCAGCAGTGCATCCCGTCTCAATCAGCCCCAGCATTTT,CVSSASRLNQPQHF
once,TRBJ2-2,TRBV5-4,TRBD2,TGCGCCAACAGCTTTGGAGCTAGCGGGAGCGGGACCGGGGAGCTGTTTTTT,CANSFGASGSGTGELFF
NA,TRBJ2-6,TRBV12-3/TRBV12-4,NA,TGTGCCAGTACCCTGAGGGGGGGCGGTGGGGCCAGCGTCCTGACTTTC,CASTLRGGGGASVLTF
NA,TRBJ1-4,TRBV10-2,NA,TGCGCCAGTAGTAAAGGACAGAGGTCTGAAAAACTGTTTTTT,CASSKGQRSEKLFF
many,TRBJ2-7,TRBV5-6,NA,TGTGCCAGCAGCACAGGGTACGAGCAGTACTTC,CASSTGYEQYF
medium-sized,TRBJ1-5,TRBV12-3/TRBV12-4,NA,TGTGCCAGCAGTACCCTCATCGGGAGGGGGAATCAGCCCCAGCATTTT,CASSTLIGRGNQPQHF
NA,TRBJ2-3,TRBV9,NA,TGTGCCAGCAGCATAACTAGCAGGAGGGCCAGAGATACGCAGTATTTT,CASSITSRRARDTQYF
NA,TRBJ2-7,TRBV6-1,NA,TGTGCCAGCAGTGGACAATCCTACGTGCAGTATTTC,CASSGQSYVQYF
once,TRBJ2-1,TRBV29-1,NA,TGTAGCGTTCTAGGTTCCTACGATGAGCAGTTCTTC,CSVLGSYDEQFF
NA,TRBJ2-1,TRBV10-1,NA,TGCGCCAGCAGTGAAACGGTGTTAACTCCCCAGTTCTTT,CASSETVLTPQFF
few,TRBJ2-5,TRBV20-1,NA,TGCAGTGCTAGTATCTCCCTAGAGACCCAGTATTTC,CSASISLETQYF
NA,TRBJ2-4,TRBV6-2/TRBV6-3,NA,TGTGCCAGCAGTTCCTCTAGTCCGAACACTCAGTACTTC,CASSSSSPNTQYF
NA,TRBJ2-7,TRBV29-1,TRBD1,TGCAGTGTTGTGACAGGGGACTACGAGCAGTACTTC,CSVVTGDYEQYF
NA,TRBJ1-1,TRBV12-3/TRBV12-4,NA,TGTGCCAGCACTTCCCTTCGGGGGGAAGCTTTCTTT,CASTSLRGEAFF
NA,TRBJ2-7,TRBV4-1,NA,TGCGCCAGTAGCCAAGTTCGGGTTAACAGGGCTACCTACGAGAAGTACTTC,CASSQVRVNRATYEKYF
NA,TRBJ2-1,TRBV28,NA,TGTGCCAGCACCCCGCGGCGGGGAGTAGGGAATGAGCGGTTCTTC,CASTPRRGVGNERFF
NA,TRBJ2-1,TRBV11-1,NA,TGTGCCAGCAGCTTAGTGAGAAAGGTAGGGTACAATGAGCAGTTCTTC,CASSLVRKVGYNEQFF
NA,TRBJ2-6,TRBV6-2/TRBV6-3,NA,TGTGCCAGCAGTTACTCGACCTCTGGGGCCGATGTCCTGACTTTC,CASSYSTSGADVLTF